This TCR beta chain was recovered during a study of blood T cells in healthy people across ages (dated by TCRdb to the mid-2010s). Study-wide context: Template switching captured roughly one uniquely barcoded TCR beta cDNA molecule per two T cells in model experiments. The study analyzed two additional independent replicas of 1 million unique cDNA reads from the same blood draw for two donors, one aged 18 to 30 and one aged 80 or older. Age-related changes in TCR beta repertoire diversity were measured in the study by deep sequencing normalized with unique cDNA molecular identifiers. Donors were grouped into four age groups: young (average 16 years), middle-aged (39), aged (62) and long-lived (approximately 82). To avoid experimental bias, donors of different ages were spread randomly across the sequencing lanes. What the research found in general, with its limitations: Total diversity estimates from one million sequenced T cells were considered lower bounds and underestimates. A strong correlation was found between observed TCR beta diversity and the percentage of naive T cells measured by flow cytometry. Donor CMV infection status was unknown, potentially confounding age-related changes in expanded clonotypes. The long-lived group showed more naive CD4+ T cells, fewer expanded clones and increased TCR diversity than the aged group, suggesting age selection. As age increased, observed TCR beta diversity per million T cells dropped in a roughly linear way, and a significant reduction was already evident by age around 41. Bulk unsorted PBMC profiling prevented conclusive comparison of naive and antigen-experienced compartments.

The method was 5' RACE. The second PCR ran for roughly 6 to 11 cycles and used a J-beta primer mix along with a sample-barcoded 5' primer. A template-switch 5' adaptor carrying 12 random nucleotides introduced a unique molecular identifier onto each TCR beta cDNA molecule. At least 2.5 million CDR3-containing paired-end reads were obtained from each sample. The Mint cDNA synthesis kit, primed by a TRBC-specific oligonucleotide, was used to synthesize first-strand cDNA from all RNA. Following uracil-DNA glycosylase treatment, all cDNA underwent a first 18-cycle PCR with the universal primers M1SS and BC2_uni_R. The paper's data handling went like this. Normalization of each sample was performed by random selection of 1 million high-quality reads, each carrying a distinct molecular identifier. Reads with shared molecular identifiers were discarded instead of being binned into consensus sequences. CDR3 identification, clonotype clustering and error correction used MiTCR with a Q25 quality threshold and the strictest error-elimination algorithm. A nonparametric unseen species model using Euler transformation provided a lower-bound estimate of total TCR beta diversity. The public reads were run again by TCRdb, first through fastp at Q25 and then through MiXCR, and only productive beta chains were kept. Every CDR3 protein is listed once, alongside the most common genes and DNA of its rows. The V and J calls were determined by TCRdb, not by the authors. Counted in this sample were some 1.8 million distinct CDR3 sequences; about 39% of them appeared once. The ten top clones hold approximately 22% of the sample.

Of note for this clonotype: No cognate antigen has been identified for it. No much larger clonotype is one base removed from it; base qualities were not supplied.

The approximately 39 donors, aged about 6 to 95 years, were systemically healthy Caucasian individuals from Russia. Approximately 9.3 milliliters of peripheral blood were collected from each donor into EDTA-treated Vacutainer tubes. Ficoll-Paque density-gradient centrifugation was used to isolate PBMCs, with at least 6.5 million obtained per sample. Total RNA was extracted from PBMCs with Trizol reagent, with at least 5 micrograms obtained per sample. The percentages of naive CD45RAhigh/CD27high T cells were determined by flow cytometry on a PBMC aliquot from every donor. The sequence was obtained from a human donor in good health. Sequencing was done on a sample of blood.

The CDR3 region has the sequence CASSGTGGYNSPLHF. The DNA reads as follows: TGTGCCAGCAGCGGGACAGGGGGCTATAATTCACCCCTCCACTTT. In this chain, TRBV5-6 is recombined with TRBJ1-6, and TRBD1 aligns with 11 junction nucleotides. Looking up the germline V gene yields CDR1 SGHDT and CDR2 YYEEEE. Inclusive of the bounding cysteine and phenylalanine, the CDR3 is 15 residues long. CDR3 DNA only is kept here, 45 bases in frame from base 1. V is trimmed back by 4 bases and J by 3 bases, and the junction contains 0 bases that no gene match accounts for.